This T cell receptor beta chain was sequenced in a study of cytomegalovirus exposure and HLA in healthy donors. The CDR3 length is 14 residues. V was pared by 3 bases and J by 3 bases, with 12 bases between. From germline, CDR1 is ENHRY and CDR2 SYGVKD. The PCR made use of 60 Vbeta and 13 Jbeta primers. Assay: immunoSEQ multiplex PCR; the TCRdb copy retains only in-frame clones and omits some. The table for this sample gives around 140,000 clones. The receptor comes from a male donor in good health and CMV-seronegative. This chain joins TRBV10-3 and TRBJ2-7, with D tentatively TRBD2 (6 bases). The sequenced sample was PBMCs. Here the CDR3 reads CAISDGREVYEQYF. CDR3 coding DNA: TGTGCCATCAGTGACGGTAGGGAGGTCTACGAGCAGTACTTC.